The rows below give T cell receptor beta chains drawn from one sample of a study of T-cell reconstitution after alpha-beta-depleted transplantation in children. TCRdb redid the calling of the PCR reads with MiXCR, one entry per CDR3 protein. The repertoire holds hundreds of thousands of distinct CDR3 sequences, with 13% as singletons. Sequenced material: PBMCs, mostly from graft donor cells, taken 360 days after TCRalphabeta/CD19-depleted stem cell transplant. These receptors originate from a male patient between 5 and 17 years old who had a stem cell transplant for acute myeloid leukemia, so the T cells may come from the graft donor. Each CDR3 is given with its conserved first and last residue. The D gene is left open where the match is weak. Clone size is shown for a subset of rows, as once, few, many or a class of expanded clone.

clone_size	j_call	d_call	v_call	cdr3_aa	cdr3_nt
many	TRBJ2-1	.	TRBV4-3	CASSQDRELTSSYNEQFF	TGCGCCAGCAGCCAAGATCGGGAACTTACTAGCTCCTACAATGAGCAGTTCTTC
.	TRBJ2-1	TRBD2	TRBV3-1	CASSQGGTSGRGRPYNEQFF	TGTGCCAGCAGCCAAGGTGGGACTAGCGGCCGGGGCCGCCCCTACAATGAGCAGTTCTTC
.	TRBJ2-5	TRBD2	TRBV12-3/TRBV12-4	CASSWLAGYQETQYF	TGTGCCAGCAGTTGGCTAGCGGGCTATCAAGAGACCCAGTACTTC
few	TRBJ1-6	.	TRBV20-1	CSASVPGNSPLHF	TGCAGTGCCTCGGTCCCGGGAAATTCACCCCTCCACTTT
few	TRBJ2-5	.	TRBV21-1	CASSSTRKETQYF	TGTGCCAGCAGCAGCACTAGAAAAGAGACCCAGTACTTC
many	TRBJ2-7	.	TRBV10-3	CAISAGSSYEQYF	TGTGCCATCAGTGCGGGGTCCTCCTACGAGCAGTACTTC
many	TRBJ2-4	.	TRBV2	CASSEARWLPGPKNIQYF	TGTGCCAGCAGTGAAGCTAGATGGCTGCCAGGCCCTAAAAACATTCAGTACTTC
.	TRBJ2-2	.	TRBV5-5	CASSPMQGCRTGELFF	TGTGCCAGCAGCCCCATGCAGGGGTGTCGGACCGGGGAGCTGTTTTTT
.	TRBJ2-6	TRBD1	TRBV20-1	CSANFGTGAGANVLTF	TGCAGTGCTAACTTCGGGACAGGGGCCGGGGCCAACGTCCTGACTTTC
.	TRBJ2-7	.	TRBV28	CASSWGGQVSYEQYF	TGTGCCAGCAGCTGGGGGGGACAGGTCTCCTACGAGCAGTACTTC
many	TRBJ1-4	.	TRBV27	CASSSIGTNEKLFF	TGTGCCAGCAGTTCTATAGGGACTAATGAAAAACTGTTTTTT
many	TRBJ2-1	TRBD2	TRBV25-1	CASSGTSGAYEQFF	TGTGCCAGCAGCGGGACTAGCGGAGCATATGAGCAGTTCTTC
.	TRBJ2-1	TRBD2	TRBV20-1	CSARSSGRAPGSYNEQFF	TGCAGTGCTAGATCGAGCGGGAGGGCCCCGGGCTCCTACAATGAGCAGTTCTTC
many	TRBJ2-5	TRBD2	TRBV12-3/TRBV12-4	CASSSGTSGRVSETQYF	TGTGCCAGCAGTTCGGGGACTAGCGGGAGGGTCTCAGAGACCCAGTACTTC
few	TRBJ2-7	.	TRBV4-3	CASSQDNGYEQYF	TGCGCCAGCAGCCAAGATAACGGATACGAGCAGTACTTC
.	TRBJ1-3	.	TRBV12-3/TRBV12-4	CASSLPSRGSSGNTIYF	TGTGCCAGCAGTCTCCCCTCCAGGGGCAGCTCTGGAAACACCATATATTTT
.	TRBJ2-7	.	TRBV6-2/TRBV6-3	CASTEAGGQVEQYF	TGTGCCAGCACCGAAGCGGGGGGACAGGTCGAGCAGTACTTC
few	TRBJ1-6	.	TRBV28	CASRTSVSHHSPLHF	TGTGCCAGCAGGACCTCAGTGTCCCACCATTCACCCCTCCACTTT
.	TRBJ2-5	.	TRBV4-3	CASSQGNIAVETQYF	TGCGCCAGCAGCCAAGGAAATATCGCGGTGGAGACCCAGTACTTC
many	TRBJ1-3	.	TRBV7-9	CASSRVEAAGNTIYF	TGTGCCAGCAGCCGAGTCGAGGCGGCCGGAAACACCATATATTTT
few	TRBJ2-5	.	TRBV11-2	CASSSKRVGGRQETQYF	TGTGCCAGCAGTTCCAAGCGGGTTGGGGGCCGTCAAGAGACCCAGTACTTC
few	TRBJ2-1	TRBD1	TRBV29-1	CSVEQGAYNEQFF	TGCAGCGTTGAGCAGGGGGCCTACAATGAGCAGTTCTTC
few	TRBJ1-3	.	TRBV27	CASSLRGVGGSGNTIYF	TGTGCCAGCAGTTTACGGGGAGTTGGAGGCTCTGGAAACACCATATATTTT
.	TRBJ2-3	.	TRBV20-1	CSARGSWGSTDTQYF	TGCAGTGCTAGAGGTTCGTGGGGAAGCACAGATACGCAGTATTTT
.	TRBJ2-4	TRBD1	TRBV12-3/TRBV12-4	CASTRTGLDIQYF	TGTGCCAGCACCCGGACAGGGCTGGACATTCAGTACTTC
.	TRBJ2-7	TRBD2	TRBV7-8	CASSPPFGSGTYEQYF	TGTGCCAGCAGCCCCCCGTTTGGTAGCGGGACCTACGAGCAGTACTTC
many	TRBJ2-3	.	TRBV28	CASSPSHLTTDTQYF	TGTGCCAGCAGTCCGTCGCACTTAACCACAGATACGCAGTATTTT
few	TRBJ2-1	TRBD2	TRBV6-2/TRBV6-3	CASSYISGRGYNEQFF	TGTGCCAGCAGTTATATTAGCGGGAGGGGGTACAATGAGCAGTTCTTC
.	TRBJ2-7	TRBD2	TRBV5-1	CASSLLGLAGPFYEQYF	TGCGCCAGCAGCTTGCTGGGACTAGCGGGACCCTTCTACGAGCAGTACTTC
many	TRBJ2-7	.	TRBV28	CASTKDKGPYEQYF	TGTGCCAGCACCAAGGACAAGGGGCCCTACGAGCAGTACTTC
few	TRBJ2-7	TRBD1	TRBV7-2	CASSLALGTGAYEQYF	TGTGCCAGCAGCTTAGCGCTAGGGACAGGGGCGTACGAGCAGTACTTC
many	TRBJ2-3	.	TRBV27	CASSGSGRSTDTQYF	TGTGCCAGCAGTGGTAGCGGCCGTAGCACAGATACGCAGTATTTT
few	TRBJ1-6	TRBD1	TRBV6-1	CASSADRAAISPLHF	TGTGCCAGCAGTGCTGACAGGGCTGCCATTTCACCCCTCCACTTT
.	TRBJ2-1	TRBD2	TRBV30	CAWIKPLGLAENNEQFF	TGTGCCTGGATCAAACCCTTGGGACTAGCGGAAAACAATGAGCAGTTCTTC
.	TRBJ2-1	TRBD1	TRBV7-2	CASSLGDRRNNEQFF	TGTGCCAGCAGCTTAGGGGACAGGCGCAACAATGAGCAGTTCTTC
.	TRBJ2-6	.	TRBV5-1	CASSLVVEGANVLTF	TGCGCCAGCAGCTTGGTAGTAGAAGGGGCCAACGTCCTGACTTTC
.	TRBJ2-2	TRBD2	TRBV20-1	CSANVRGSNTGELFF	TGCAGTGCTAATGTGCGGGGGTCAAACACCGGGGAGCTGTTTTTT
few	TRBJ2-1	TRBD2	TRBV7-9	CASTLRREGRDEQFF	TGTGCCAGCACCTTGAGGCGGGAGGGCCGAGATGAGCAGTTCTTC
.	TRBJ1-2	.	TRBV28	CASSLFRGANGYTF	TGTGCCAGCAGTTTATTCCGGGGGGCTAATGGCTACACCTTC
.	TRBJ1-6	.	TRBV7-9	CASSLADSPLHF	TGTGCCAGCAGCTTAGCGGACTCACCCCTCCACTTT
.	TRBJ2-7	.	TRBV2	CASRMLSYEQYF	TGTGCCAGCAGGATGCTATCCTACGAGCAGTACTTC
few	TRBJ2-3	TRBD1	TRBV10-3	CAISPGQGTDTQYF	TGTGCCATCAGCCCGGGACAGGGAACAGATACGCAGTATTTT
.	TRBJ2-5	.	TRBV12-3/TRBV12-4	CASSLALLARGTQYF	TGTGCCAGCAGTTTAGCGCTCCTGGCCAGAGGGACCCAGTACTTC
.	TRBJ2-1	TRBD1	TRBV9	CASREPGQGNEQFF	TGTGCCAGCAGGGAACCGGGACAGGGCAATGAGCAGTTCTTC
few	TRBJ2-3	TRBD2	TRBV29-1	CSVDSGTTDTQYF	TGCAGCGTTGATAGCGGGACCACAGATACGCAGTATTTT
.	TRBJ2-7	.	TRBV10-3	CAISGRQLGAYEQYF	TGTGCCATCAGTGGGAGGCAGCTCGGGGCCTACGAGCAGTACTTC
.	TRBJ2-1	TRBD2	TRBV20-1	CSARGTSGRDNEQFF	TGCAGTGCTAGAGGGACTAGCGGGAGGGACAATGAGCAGTTCTTC
.	TRBJ2-6	.	TRBV20-1	CSAVAAWAGANVLTF	TGCAGTGCCGTCGCGGCATGGGCTGGGGCCAACGTCCTGACTTTC
.	TRBJ2-7	TRBD2	TRBV29-1	CSVTISGDSYEQYF	TGCAGCGTTACGATTAGCGGGGACTCCTACGAGCAGTACTTC
.	TRBJ1-1	TRBD1	TRBV20-1	CSAWTGWSNTEAFF	TGCAGTGCCTGGACAGGGTGGTCGAACACTGAAGCTTTCTTT
few	TRBJ2-5	.	TRBV28	CASTLFGFQETQYF	TGTGCCAGCACCCTTTTCGGGTTCCAAGAGACCCAGTACTTC
.	TRBJ2-1	TRBD1	TRBV11-2	CASSLRQGPALLHNEQFF	TGTGCCAGCAGCTTACGACAGGGACCGGCGCTACTACACAATGAGCAGTTCTTC
few	TRBJ2-7	.	TRBV28	CASSFRSLFYEQYF	TGTGCCAGCAGTTTTAGGAGCTTATTCTACGAGCAGTACTTC
many	TRBJ2-5	.	TRBV28	CASSSAGMETQYF	TGTGCCAGCAGTTCCGCCGGAATGGAGACCCAGTACTTC
few	TRBJ2-2	TRBD2	TRBV6-8	CATRLAANTGELFF	TGTGCCACCCGACTAGCGGCGAACACCGGGGAGCTGTTTTTT
many	TRBJ1-6	TRBD1	TRBV7-2	CASSSGTVPSYSPLHF	TGTGCCAGCAGCTCGGGGACAGTTCCTTCTTATTCACCCCTCCACTTT
many	TRBJ2-5	TRBD2	TRBV29-1	CSVVTSGRAETQYF	TGCAGCGTTGTGACTAGCGGGAGGGCTGAGACCCAGTACTTC
.	TRBJ2-7	TRBD1	TRBV28	CASTPGTGGYEQYF	TGTGCCAGCACACCCGGGACAGGAGGTTACGAGCAGTACTTC
many	TRBJ2-7	.	TRBV25-1	CASSEWGAQSLYEQYF	TGTGCCAGCAGTGAATGGGGGGCCCAATCCCTCTACGAGCAGTACTTC
.	TRBJ2-1	TRBD2	TRBV3-1	CASSQDGGLAINEQFF	TGTGCCAGCAGCCAAGATGGGGGACTAGCGATCAATGAGCAGTTCTTC